These T cell receptor beta chains were read from a single sample in a study of Ad26.COV2.S vaccination and SARS-CoV-2 variants. The data were produced by immunoSEQ multiplex PCR, yet TCRdb's version contains in-frame clones alone and is incomplete. The profile shows about 350,000 clones, 86% of them singletons. The sample in question was peripheral blood, obtained in a trial of Ad26.COV2.S vaccine versus placebo. The receptors were gathered from a person aged 18-60 years who received the Ad26.COV2.S COVID-19 vaccine or a placebo. The conserved cysteine and the conserved F or W are not part of the CDR3 here.

v_call: TRBV27
j_call: TRBJ1-2
cdr3_aa: ASGPDYGYT

v_call: TRBV3-1/TRBV3-2
j_call: TRBJ1-6
cdr3_aa: ASSPRFNSPLH

v_call: TRBV18
j_call: TRBJ2-7
cdr3_aa: ASSPFSDSYEQY

v_call: TRBV5-1
j_call: TRBJ2-7
cdr3_aa: ASSSQSYEQY

v_call: TRBV7-2
j_call: TRBJ2-3
cdr3_aa: ASRSPGHQKWADTQY

v_call: TRBV5-5
j_call: TRBJ2-5
cdr3_aa: ASSPQSGRETQY

v_call: TRBV19
j_call: TRBJ2-5
cdr3_aa: ASSPLGTVQETQY

v_call: TRBV28
j_call: TRBJ2-7
cdr3_aa: ASSHPSEGFQQY

v_call: TRBV29-1
j_call: TRBJ2-1
cdr3_aa: SVELPAGGLVDEQF

v_call: TRBV30
j_call: TRBJ2-1
cdr3_aa: AGDRGGINEQF

v_call: TRBV7-6
j_call: TRBJ1-2
cdr3_aa: ASSLGVSGTQYGYT

v_call: TRBV9
j_call: TRBJ2-7
cdr3_aa: ASSVGVGAGGYEQY

v_call: TRBV6-5
j_call: TRBJ2-7
cdr3_aa: ATTSGYEQY

v_call: TRBV28
j_call: TRBJ2-7
cdr3_aa: ASSFRTYPQY

v_call: TRBV7-2
j_call: TRBJ2-2
cdr3_aa: ASAGPELF

v_call: TRBV5-1
j_call: TRBJ2-1
cdr3_aa: ASSRSDRRNEQF

v_call: TRBV6-4
j_call: TRBJ2-3
cdr3_aa: ASKDKAEGDTQY

v_call: TRBV13
j_call: TRBJ1-5
cdr3_aa: ASSSVGQPQH

v_call: TRBV18
j_call: TRBJ2-5
cdr3_aa: ASSSGSGETQY

v_call: TRBV27
j_call: TRBJ1-1
cdr3_aa: ASSPTGRGDTEAF

v_call: TRBV4-2
j_call: TRBJ2-7
cdr3_aa: ASSQEGPGATYGQY

v_call: TRBV24-1
j_call: TRBJ1-2
cdr3_aa: ATSDTRTSEGGYT

v_call: TRBV29-1
j_call: TRBJ1-6
cdr3_aa: SVQVRGANSPLH

v_call: TRBV5-6
j_call: TRBJ2-5
cdr3_aa: ASSLAGGPIETQY

v_call: TRBV2
j_call: TRBJ2-3
cdr3_aa: ASSPGQTTDTQY

v_call: TRBV28
j_call: TRBJ1-5
cdr3_aa: ASKLTGGYQPQH

v_call: TRBV27
j_call: TRBJ1-5
cdr3_aa: ASRQGQGGNQPQH

v_call: TRBV7-3
j_call: TRBJ1-1
cdr3_aa: ASSLTGQGTTEAF

v_call: TRBV18
j_call: TRBJ2-7
cdr3_aa: ASSPEIPLGEQY

v_call: TRBV4-3
j_call: TRBJ2-1
cdr3_aa: ASSKGPASSYNEQF

v_call: TRBV6-2/TRBV6-3
j_call: TRBJ1-4
cdr3_aa: ASSYSRQGGEKLF

v_call: TRBV4-2
j_call: TRBJ2-3
cdr3_aa: ASSLGRGQATDTQY

v_call: TRBV7-8
j_call: TRBJ1-1
cdr3_aa: ASSLGPVRTNTEAF

v_call: TRBV3-1/TRBV3-2
j_call: TRBJ1-1
cdr3_aa: ASSQGVYRGSTEAF

v_call: TRBV27
j_call: TRBJ2-1
cdr3_aa: ASSLAGAGYNEQF

v_call: TRBV7-2
j_call: TRBJ1-2
cdr3_aa: ASSLVGLSGYT

v_call: TRBV18
j_call: TRBJ1-3
cdr3_aa: ASSPSGSDTIY

v_call: TRBV9
j_call: TRBJ2-3
cdr3_aa: ASSVSSKGPDTQY

v_call: TRBV5-5
j_call: TRBJ1-1
cdr3_aa: ASSLQGNTEAF

v_call: TRBV7-2
j_call: TRBJ2-5
cdr3_aa: ASSFEGTLEFETQY

v_call: TRBV27
j_call: TRBJ1-1
cdr3_aa: ASSPSRTEAF

v_call: TRBV4-3
j_call: TRBJ1-1
cdr3_aa: ASSQGTAPSEAF

v_call: TRBV7-9
j_call: TRBJ2-7
cdr3_aa: AGGIAGVREQY

v_call: TRBV28
j_call: TRBJ1-2
cdr3_aa: ASSLTGTFYGYT

v_call: TRBV19
j_call: TRBJ2-1
cdr3_aa: ASSLDPPGHYNEQF

v_call: TRBV4-3
j_call: TRBJ1-4
cdr3_aa: ASSQDLQGALGNEKLF

v_call: TRBV5-1
j_call: TRBJ2-7
cdr3_aa: ASSPRQGASSYEQY

v_call: TRBV7-2
j_call: TRBJ1-4
cdr3_aa: ASSLTPSPNEKLF

v_call: TRBV5-1
j_call: TRBJ1-3
cdr3_aa: ASSLSVGMAGNTIY

v_call: TRBV3-1/TRBV3-2
j_call: TRBJ1-3
cdr3_aa: ASSHGTGIGNTIY